Below, 30 T cell receptor beta chains from the same sample are listed, as sequenced in a study of T cells in Graves' hyperthyroidism and ophthalmopathy. RNA transcripts yielded amplified TCR beta CDR3 regions. The HTBI primer set was used in a first-round RT-PCR of the TCR CDR3. Each CDR3 protein is one row after TCRdb ran MiXCR on the multiplex PCR reads. The table shows some 200,000 distinct CDR3 sequences, with 15% to 20% occurring only once. Sequencing was done on a sample of blood. All receptors derive from a man between 45 and 60 years old with Graves' hyperthyroidism.

The V call is TRBV6-1, the J call TRBJ2-6; tentatively, D is TRBD2 (6 bases). This CDR3 comprises 15 residues. V was shortened by 6 bases and J by 4 bases, with 13 bases between the two germline ends. Germline assignment: CDR1 MNHNS and CDR2 SASEGT. CDR3 nucleotide sequence: TGTGCCAGCAGGTCGGGAGTGAGGGGGGCCAACGTCCTGACTTTC. Residues: CASRSGVRGANVLTF.

Ten or more counts support this clonotype. The chain has TRBV11-2 and TRBJ1-3; no clear D. Between the trimmed V and J ends, which lost 1 base and 0 bases, there was a span of 4 bases. CDR1 and CDR2 from the germline V gene are SGHAT and FQNNGV. The CDR3 is 14 amino acids. The CDR3 sequence: CASSLVSSGNTIYF. In nucleotides, the CDR3 is TGTGCCAGCAGCTTAGTCAGCTCTGGAAACACCATATATTTT.

In this sample, this clonotype turned up a few times. The CDR3 loop is CAISEGRASTDTQYF. The CDR3 DNA sequence: TGTGCCATCAGTGAGGGTCGGGCTAGCACAGATACGCAGTATTTT. V is TRBV10-3 and J is TRBJ2-3; D call uncertain. This CDR3 has 15 residues. V was pared by 2 bases and J by 0 bases, with 9 bases between. Germline assignment: CDR1 ENHRY and CDR2 SYGVKD.

J is TRBJ2-1 and V is TRBV20-1; D gene unclear. This CDR3 is 17 amino acids long. The germline gives CDR1 DFQATT, CDR2 SNEGSKA (reference sequence). Trimming removed 0 bases at V and 0 bases at J, with 15 bases between. The CDR3 DNA is TGCAGTGCTAGAGATCGCCCCGGATGGGGCTCCTACAATGAGCAGTTCTTC. Encoded protein: CSARDRPGWGSYNEQFF.

This clonotype has at least ten counts. The gene calls are TRBV30 and TRBJ2-2; D perhaps matches TRBD1 (6 bases). This CDR3 spans 14 amino acids. CDR1 and CDR2 from the germline V gene are GTSNPN and SVGIG (reference sequence). The V gene lost 5 bases and the J gene lost 9 bases, with 19 bases spanning the gap. Here the CDR3 DNA reads TGTGCCTGGTCGACAGGAGGAAGCGTCCGGGAGCTGTTTTTT. Its protein is CAWSTGGSVRELFF.

At least ten counts were recorded for this clonotype. This chain connects TRBV12-3 or TRBV12-4 to TRBJ2-5, with 9 nucleotides matching TRBD1. The CDR3 loop spans 13 amino acids. V lost 5 bases to trimming and J lost 5 bases; unmatched junction nucleotides: 3. CDR3 bases: TGTGCCAGCAGTGGGACAGGGCGGGAGACCCAGTACTTC. Protein: CASSGTGRETQYF.

This clonotype was observed at least ten times. The rearrangement links TRBV20-1 to TRBJ1-1; a weak D match, TRBD1 (5 bases). The V gene's germline CDR1 is DFQATT and CDR2 SNEGSKA (reference sequence). Trimming took off 0 bases at V and 0 bases at J, with 8 bases between the two ends. CDR3 length: 14 residues. CDR3 amino acids: CSAREQVLNTEAFF. CDR3 coding DNA: TGCAGTGCTAGAGAACAGGTGTTGAACACTGAAGCTTTCTTT.

This clonotype was observed a single time. V is TRBV28 and J is TRBJ2-5, with 11 bases fitting TRBD1. V gave up 7 bases and J gave up 5 bases; unmatched junction bases: 9. Germline V lookup: CDR1 MDHEN, CDR2 SYDVKM. This CDR3 has 15 amino acids. CDR3 region: CASNFIGQGAETQYF. The CDR3 bases are TGTGCCAGCAATTTTATTGGACAGGGGGCCGAGACCCAGTACTTC.

The genes are TRBV5-1 and TRBJ2-2, with D tentatively TRBD1 or TRBD2 (5 bases each). Deletions cut 5 bases from V and 1 base from J, with 15 bases between. CDR3 size: 16 residues. The germline CDR1 and CDR2 sequences are SGHRS and YFSETQ. CDR3 region: CASSYAGTENTGELFF. The CDR3 region has the DNA TGCGCCAGCAGTTATGCCGGGACCGAGAACACCGGGGAGCTGTTTTTT.

The chain links TRBV7-2 to TRBJ2-1, with 7 bases lining up with TRBD2. The V gene's germline CDR1 is SGHTA and CDR2 FQGNSA. This CDR3 has 16 residues. V dropped 1 base and J dropped 3; count of bases not matched to a gene: 6. The DNA for the CDR3 is TGTGCCAGCAGCTTAGATCTGGCTAGCGGCTACAATGAGCAGTTCTTC. Protein sequence: CASSLDLASGYNEQFF.

This clonotype was seen a few times. The chain couples TRBV30 to TRBJ2-3; D ambiguous. Germline V gene lookup returns CDR1 GTSNPN and CDR2 SVGIG (reference sequence). The CDR3 has 14 residues. V lost 0 bases and J 4 bases, leaving 11 bases between the germline ends. This CDR3 reads CAWSVKGFADTQYF. The CDR3 bases are TGTGCCTGGAGTGTTAAGGGATTCGCAGATACGCAGTATTTT.

This clonotype was picked up many times. The CDR3 region is CASSQGGSPETQYF. The CDR3 region has the DNA TGTGCCAGCAGCCAAGGGGGTAGTCCAGAGACCCAGTACTTC. The chain uses TRBV11-2 and TRBJ2-5; D perhaps matches TRBD1 (6 bases). Trimming stripped 5 bases from V and 4 bases from J, with 14 bases between. The CDR3 covers 14 residues. Germline CDR1 reads SGHAT; CDR2 reads FQNNGV.

This clonotype was seen ten or more times. This rearrangement joins TRBV30 to TRBJ2-7, with TRBD1 matching over 12 bases. The CDR3 runs 15 residues. Trimming at V came to 4 bases and at J to 7 bases, leaving 11 bases not matched to a gene. Germline V CDR1 and CDR2: GTSNPN, SVGIG (reference sequence). CDR3 nucleotides: TGTGCCTGGAACCCGGGACAGGGGGCTTTAGAAGAGCAGTACTTC. Its translation is CAWNPGQGALEEQYF.

This clonotype was observed at least ten times. The rearrangement joins TRBV18 to TRBJ1-1, with D perhaps matching TRBD1 (6 bases). Germline CDR1 reads KGHSH; CDR2 reads LQKENI. The CDR3 runs 17 residues. Trimming shortened V by 5 bases and J by 4 bases, and 23 bases separated the two germline ends. The CDR3 sequence: CASSKQGPSFTGTEAFF. Here the CDR3 DNA reads TGTGCCAGCTCAAAGCAGGGGCCCTCCTTCACGGGCACTGAAGCTTTCTTT.

This clonotype was counted a few times. The chain links TRBV19 to TRBJ2-7; perhaps TRBD2 as D (5 bases). V was shortened by 4 bases and J by 4 bases, with 11 bases between the two germline ends. From germline, CDR1 is LNHDA and CDR2 SQIVND (reference sequence). This CDR3 has 13 amino acids. The CDR3 protein is CASSRGVWYEQYF. CDR3 DNA sequence: TGTGCCAGTAGTAGGGGAGTGTGGTACGAGCAGTACTTC. Looking up the rest from reference TRBV19 and TRBJ2-7 gives the full variable domain: DGGITQSPKYLFRKEGQNVTLSCEQNLNHDAMYWYRQDPGQGLRLIYYSQIVNDFQKGDIAEGYSVSREKKESFPLTVTSAQKNPTAFYLCASSRGVWYEQYFGPGTRLTVT.

This clonotype was observed at least ten times. The chain is built from TRBV6-1 and TRBJ2-1; 10 bases line up with TRBD2. There are 16 residues in the CDR3. The V gene end was trimmed by 3 bases and the J gene end by 4 bases; junction bases not matched to a gene: 6. CDR1 is MNHNS, CDR2 SASEGT, per germline. CDR3 sequence reads: CASSDLLAGNYNEQFF. The CDR3 nucleotides are TGTGCCAGCAGTGATCTACTAGCGGGAAATTACAATGAGCAGTTCTTC.

This clonotype was recorded at least ten times. V usage is TRBV2 and J usage is TRBJ1-4; 8 bases map to TRBD1. V lost 8 bases, J lost 7 bases, and 18 bases stayed unmatched. CDR1 and CDR2 (germline): SNHLY, FYNNEI. CDR3 length equals 17 residues. The CDR3 DNA sequence: TGTGCCAGCCGGGGAGGACTTAAGCAGGGGGCTGTTGAAAAACTGTTTTTT. Translated: CASRGGLKQGAVEKLFF.

The table lists this clonotype with many counts. For the CDR3, the DNA is TGTGCCAGCAGCTTAGGAGCTCGGAGGGGAAATGAGCAGTTCTTC. Amino acid sequence: CASSLGARRGNEQFF. The chain is built from TRBV11-3 and TRBJ2-1, with D possibly TRBD2 on 6 matching bases. The V end lost 1 base, the J end lost 7 bases, and 14 bases lay between the germline ends. The CDR3 loop spans 15 amino acids. Germline CDR1 reads SGHNT; CDR2 reads YENEEA.

This clonotype showed up many times. The chain links TRBV12-3 or TRBV12-4 to TRBJ1-5; TRBD1 is a possible D gene (6 bases). Trimming took 4 bases from V and 0 from J, leaving 7 bases between them. The CDR3 is 14 residues long. As DNA, the CDR3 is TGTGCCAGCAGTTCACAGGGTAGCAATCAGCCCCAGCATTTT. Translation gives CASSSQGSNQPQHF.

This clonotype was observed at least ten times. The J gene is TRBJ2-1, the V gene TRBV28; TRBD1 matches 9 bases. J lost 0 bases, V lost 7 bases, and 4 bases had no gene match. This CDR3 spans 15 amino acids. Germline assignment: CDR1 MDHEN and CDR2 SYDVKM. The CDR3 reads CASTGQGTSYNEQFF. The CDR3 DNA follows: TGTGCCAGCACCGGACAGGGGACCTCCTACAATGAGCAGTTCTTC.

This clonotype was observed many times. A read error may account for a junction end that differs from germline. V usage is TRBV18 and J usage is TRBJ2-1; 13 bases line up with TRBD2. Per germline, CDR1 KGHSH and CDR2 LQKENI. The CDR3 loop spans 16 amino acids. The CDR3 nucleotides read TGTGCCAGCTCAACACCCGGGACTAGCGGGATAGATGAGCAGTTCTTC. Amino acids: CASSTPGTSGIDEQFF.

The genes are TRBV11-1 and TRBJ2-7; 7 positions match TRBD1. CDR3 length equals 16 residues. Germline V gene sequence: CDR1 SGHAT, CDR2 FQDESV (reference sequence). V lost 5 bases to trimming and J lost 6 bases; unmatched junction nucleotides: 16. The CDR3 spells CASSTGQARSSGEQYF. In DNA form, the CDR3 reads TGTGCCAGCAGCACCGGACAGGCACGATCCTCCGGCGAGCAGTACTTC.

In this sample, this clonotype turned up a few times. The chain couples TRBV9 to TRBJ2-1, with D unclear. The CDR3 runs to 15 residues. From germline, CDR1 is SGDLS and CDR2 YYNGEE. V was pared by 0 bases and J by 5 bases, with 12 bases between. In DNA, the CDR3 is TGTGCCAGCAGCGTAGAAGTGGGAAGGGACAATGAGCAGTTCTTC. This gives the protein CASSVEVGRDNEQFF.

As for this clonotype: Its ends do not fully match the called genes, so a read error is possible. This rearrangement joins TRBV20-1 to TRBJ2-1; 14 nucleotides match TRBD2. CDR3 length: 17 residues. CDR1 is DFQATT and CDR2 is SNEGSKA in the germline V gene (reference sequence). The CDR3 loop is CSARTGTSGSSYSEQFF. The CDR3 bases are TGCAGTGCTAGAACAGGGACTAGCGGGAGCTCCTACAGTGAGCAGTTCTTC.

This clonotype appeared many times. V usage is TRBV24-1 and J usage is TRBJ2-1; D is uncertain. The CDR3 sequence is 15 residues long. The V and J ends lost 4 bases and 0 bases respectively, with 9 bases between them. Germline-derived CDR1 and CDR2 are KGHDR and SFDVKD. CDR3 amino acids: CATSEVTSSYNEQFF. The CDR3 DNA reads TGTGCCACCAGTGAGGTCACGAGCTCCTACAATGAGCAGTTCTTC.

CDR3 protein: CASSQDAVNTEAFF. In DNA form, the CDR3 reads TGCGCCAGCAGCCAAGATGCAGTGAACACTGAAGCTTTCTTT. The rearrangement uses TRBV4-1 and TRBJ1-1; no definite D call. V lost 0 bases, J lost 0 bases, and 5 bases lay in between. The CDR3 sequence is 14 residues long. In germline, CDR1 is MGHRA, CDR2 YSYEKL.

This clonotype was counted a single time. This chain joins TRBV6-1 and TRBJ2-7; D is ambiguous. The CDR3 is 12 residues long. V dropped 6 bases and J dropped 4 bases, with 10 bases sitting between them. Germline assignment: CDR1 MNHNS and CDR2 SASEGT. The CDR3 loop is CASSSRGYEQYF. The CDR3 nucleotides are TGTGCCAGCAGCTCCCGAGGTTACGAGCAGTACTTC.

This clonotype was recorded a few times. The chain joins TRBV9 to TRBJ1-4, with 9 bases matching TRBD1. The germline V gene has CDR1 SGDLS and CDR2 YYNGEE. The CDR3 covers 18 residues. J lost 0 bases, V lost 3 bases, and 9 bases had no gene match. The DNA of the CDR3 is TGTGCCAGCAGCGCTACCGGGACAGGGAGACCAACTAATGAAAAACTGTTTTTT. Protein sequence: CASSATGTGRPTNEKLFF.

Many counts were recorded for this clonotype. The rearrangement joins TRBV20-1 to TRBJ2-3; 12 bases are a match to TRBD2. The CDR3 runs 15 residues. Germline V gene data show CDR1 as DFQATT and CDR2 as SNEGSKA (reference sequence). V trimming: 5 bases; J trimming: 6 bases; junction bases outside the gene matches: 9. Here the CDR3 DNA reads TGCAGTGCTGCCTCTAGCGGGAGGGCCGGTGATACGCAGTATTTT. Its protein is CSAASSGRAGDTQYF.

This clonotype has a count of ten or more. The chain joins TRBV14 to TRBJ1-1, with no clear D. The CDR3 is 16 residues long. CDR1 is SGHDN, CDR2 FVKESK, per germline. Deletions cut 1 base from V and 8 bases from J, with 20 bases between. CDR3 region: CASSQVASRRAAEAFF. Here the CDR3 DNA reads TGTGCCAGCAGCCAAGTGGCCTCTCGGCGGGCGGCCGAAGCTTTCTTT.